This T cell receptor (beta chain) was obtained from a study of vaccination effects on CD4 cells after COVID-19. CDR1 and CDR2 from the germline V gene are GTSNPN and SVGIG (reference sequence). Germline trimming cut 5 bases from V and 3 bases from J; bases unmatched to any gene: 8. The CDR3 contains 15 residues. Note on this clone: What it binds is unknown.

Sequencing was preceded by expansion of antigen-specific CD4+ T cells with viral peptide pools in the ViraFEST assay. Isolating CD4+ T cells followed about 10 days of culture. Either the BNT162b2 or mRNA-1273 vaccine was given to participants in two doses. Libraries were prepared by immunoSEQ multiplex PCR; TCRdb keeps only in-frame clonotypes and omits some of them. The data contain 25,000 to 30,000 clones, roughly 74% of them seen just once; the ten biggest clones take up 15% to 20%. The sequence derives from a human donor who received a COVID-19 vaccine. The gene calls are TRBV30 and TRBJ1-4, with 8 bases identical to TRBD1. The source was CD4+ T cells from PBMCs cultured with HCoV-OC43 spike peptides, collected after COVID-19 vaccination. Described subset: HCoV-OC43 spike overlapping peptide pool stimulation. The DNA of the CDR3 is TGTGCCTGGGACCCCAGGGGGCTAGCTAATGAAAAACTGTTTTTT. Protein: CAWDPRGLANEKLFF. The whole variable domain, remainder taken from reference TRBV30 and TRBJ1-4, is SQTIHQWPATLVQPVGSPLSLECTVEGTSNPNLYWYRQAAGRGLQLLFYSVGIGQISSEVPQNLSASRPQDRQFILSSKKLLLSDSGFYLCAWDPRGLANEKLFFGSGTQLSVL.